The clone carrying this T cell receptor beta chain was recorded at least ten times. The germline V gene has CDR1 MDHEN and CDR2 SYDVKM. The CDR3 covers 12 residues. Deletions cut 7 bases from V and 1 base from J, with 8 bases between. The data are from a study of CD8+ T cells in alopecia areata. Sequencing used cDNA as its template, made by extracting RNA and reverse transcribing it. Sequencing was performed with immunoSEQ multiplex PCR; in TCRdb, only in-frame clones are kept and a portion is missing. The sample has about 210,000 clones; around two fifths are singletons. Described treatment: oral pan-JAK inhibitor, 5-10 mg twice daily.

This receptor was identified in a human donor with alopecia areata. The sample here was CD4+ T cells sorted from blood, taken at roughly week 36, from a patient treated with tofacitinib. The rearrangement uses TRBV28 and TRBJ2-7, with D perhaps TRBD1 (6 bases). Here the CDR3 DNA reads TGTGCCAGCAAGAGGGGGTCCTACGAGCAGTACTTC. This codes for CASKRGSYEQYF.